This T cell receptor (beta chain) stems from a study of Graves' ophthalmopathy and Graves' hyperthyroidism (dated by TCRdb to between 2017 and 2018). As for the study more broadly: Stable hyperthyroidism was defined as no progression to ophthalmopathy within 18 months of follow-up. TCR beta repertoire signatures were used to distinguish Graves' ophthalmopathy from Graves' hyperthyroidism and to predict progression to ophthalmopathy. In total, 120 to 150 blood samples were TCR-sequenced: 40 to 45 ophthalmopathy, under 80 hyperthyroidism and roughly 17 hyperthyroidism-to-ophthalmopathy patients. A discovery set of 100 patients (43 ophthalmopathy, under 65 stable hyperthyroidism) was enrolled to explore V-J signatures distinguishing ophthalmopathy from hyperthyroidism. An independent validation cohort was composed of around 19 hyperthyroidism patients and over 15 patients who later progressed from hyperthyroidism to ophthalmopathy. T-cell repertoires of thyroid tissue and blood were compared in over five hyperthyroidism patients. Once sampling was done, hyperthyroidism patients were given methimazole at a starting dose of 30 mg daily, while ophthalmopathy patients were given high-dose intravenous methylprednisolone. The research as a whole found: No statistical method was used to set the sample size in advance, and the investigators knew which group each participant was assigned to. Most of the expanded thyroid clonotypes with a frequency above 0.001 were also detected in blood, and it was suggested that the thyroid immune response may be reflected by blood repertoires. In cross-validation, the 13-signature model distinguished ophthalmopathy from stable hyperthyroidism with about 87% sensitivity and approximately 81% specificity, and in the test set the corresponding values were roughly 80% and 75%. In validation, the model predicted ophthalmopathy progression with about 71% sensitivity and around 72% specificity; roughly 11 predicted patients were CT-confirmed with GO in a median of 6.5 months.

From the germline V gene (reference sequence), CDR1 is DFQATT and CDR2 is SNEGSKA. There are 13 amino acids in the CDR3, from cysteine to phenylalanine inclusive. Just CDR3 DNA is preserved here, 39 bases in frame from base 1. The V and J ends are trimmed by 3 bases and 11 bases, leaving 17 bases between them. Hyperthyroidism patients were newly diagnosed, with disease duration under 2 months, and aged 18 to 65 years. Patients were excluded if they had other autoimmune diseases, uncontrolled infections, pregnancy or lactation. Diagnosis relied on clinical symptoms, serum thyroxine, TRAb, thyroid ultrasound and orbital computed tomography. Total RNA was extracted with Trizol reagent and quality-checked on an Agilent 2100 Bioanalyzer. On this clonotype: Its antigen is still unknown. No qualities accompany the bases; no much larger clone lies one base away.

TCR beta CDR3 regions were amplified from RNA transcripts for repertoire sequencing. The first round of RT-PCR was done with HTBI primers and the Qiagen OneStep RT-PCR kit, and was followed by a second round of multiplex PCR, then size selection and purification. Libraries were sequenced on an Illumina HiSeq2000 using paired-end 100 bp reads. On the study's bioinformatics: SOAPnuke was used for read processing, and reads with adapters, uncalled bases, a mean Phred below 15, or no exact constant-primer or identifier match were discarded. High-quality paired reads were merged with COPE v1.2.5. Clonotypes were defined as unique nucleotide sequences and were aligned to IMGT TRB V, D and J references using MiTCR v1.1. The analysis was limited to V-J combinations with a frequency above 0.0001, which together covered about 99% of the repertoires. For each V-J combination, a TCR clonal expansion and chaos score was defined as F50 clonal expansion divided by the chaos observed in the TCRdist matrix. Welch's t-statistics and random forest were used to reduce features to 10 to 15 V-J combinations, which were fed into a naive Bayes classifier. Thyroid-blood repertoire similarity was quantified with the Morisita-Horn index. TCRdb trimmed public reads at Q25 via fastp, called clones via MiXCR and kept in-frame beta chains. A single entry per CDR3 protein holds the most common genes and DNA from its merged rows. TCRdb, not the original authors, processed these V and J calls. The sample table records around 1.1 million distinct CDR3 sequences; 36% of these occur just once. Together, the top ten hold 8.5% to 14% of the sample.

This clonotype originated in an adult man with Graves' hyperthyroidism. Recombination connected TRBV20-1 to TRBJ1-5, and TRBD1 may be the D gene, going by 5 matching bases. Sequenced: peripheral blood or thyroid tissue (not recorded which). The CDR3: CSASIRAGGSQHF. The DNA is TGCAGTGCTAGTATCAGGGCAGGAGGGTCCCAGCATTTT.